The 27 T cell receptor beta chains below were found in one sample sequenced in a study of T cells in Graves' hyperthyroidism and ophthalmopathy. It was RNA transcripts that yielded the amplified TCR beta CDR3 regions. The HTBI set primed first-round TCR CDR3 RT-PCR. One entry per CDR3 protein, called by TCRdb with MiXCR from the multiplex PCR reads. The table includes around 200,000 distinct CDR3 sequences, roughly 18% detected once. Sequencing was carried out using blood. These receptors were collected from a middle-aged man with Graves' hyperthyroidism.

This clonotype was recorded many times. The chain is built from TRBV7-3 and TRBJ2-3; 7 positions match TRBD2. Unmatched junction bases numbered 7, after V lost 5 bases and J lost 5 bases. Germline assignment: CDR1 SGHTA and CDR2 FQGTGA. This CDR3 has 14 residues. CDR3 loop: CASSLGIAGDTQYF. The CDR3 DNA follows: TGTGCCAGCAGCCTAGGTATAGCGGGAGATACGCAGTATTTT.

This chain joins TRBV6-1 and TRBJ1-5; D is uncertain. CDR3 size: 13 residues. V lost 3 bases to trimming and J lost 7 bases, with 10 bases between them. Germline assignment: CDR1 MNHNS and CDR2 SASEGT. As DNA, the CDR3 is TGTGCCAGCAGTGAGGAGGGAGACCAGCCCCAGCATTTT. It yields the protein CASSEEGDQPQHF.

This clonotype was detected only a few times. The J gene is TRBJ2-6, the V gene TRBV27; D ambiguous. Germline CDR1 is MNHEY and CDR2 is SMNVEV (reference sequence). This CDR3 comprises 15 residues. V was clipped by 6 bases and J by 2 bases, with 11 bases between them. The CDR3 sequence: CASSITSAGANVLTF. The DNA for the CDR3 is TGTGCCAGCAGCATCACATCGGCTGGGGCCAACGTCCTGACTTTC.

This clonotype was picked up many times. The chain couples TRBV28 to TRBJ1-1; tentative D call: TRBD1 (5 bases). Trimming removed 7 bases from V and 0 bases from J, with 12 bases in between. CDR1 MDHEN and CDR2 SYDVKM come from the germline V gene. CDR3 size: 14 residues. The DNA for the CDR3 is TGTGCCAGCATTACCGACAGTCTGAACACTGAAGCTTTCTTT. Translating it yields CASITDSLNTEAFF.

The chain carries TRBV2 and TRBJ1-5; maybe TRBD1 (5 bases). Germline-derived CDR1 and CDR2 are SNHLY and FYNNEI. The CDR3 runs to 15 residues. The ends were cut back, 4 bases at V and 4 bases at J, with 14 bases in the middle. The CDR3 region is CASSGLAGMNQPQHF. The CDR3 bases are TGTGCCAGCAGTGGGTTGGCAGGGATGAATCAGCCCCAGCATTTT. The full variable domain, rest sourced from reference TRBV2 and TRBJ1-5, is EPEVTQTPSHQVTQMGQEVILRCVPISNHLYFYWYRQILGQKVEFLVSFYNNEISEKSEIFDDQFSVERPDGSNFTLKIRSTKLEDSAMYFCASSGLAGMNQPQHFGDGTRLSIL.

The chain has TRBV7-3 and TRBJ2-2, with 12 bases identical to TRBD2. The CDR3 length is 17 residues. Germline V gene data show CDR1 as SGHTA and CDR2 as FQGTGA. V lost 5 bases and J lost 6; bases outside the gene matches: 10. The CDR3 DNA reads TGTGCCAGCAGCATTCGACTAGCGGGAGCTTTAGCCGGGGAGCTGTTTTTT. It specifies CASSIRLAGALAGELFF.

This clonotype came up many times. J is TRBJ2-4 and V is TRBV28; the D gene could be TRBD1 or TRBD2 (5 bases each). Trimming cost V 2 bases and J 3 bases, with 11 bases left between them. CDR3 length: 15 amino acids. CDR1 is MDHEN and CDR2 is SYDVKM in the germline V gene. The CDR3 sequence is CASSLEGFGKNIQYF. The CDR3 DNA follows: TGTGCCAGCAGTTTAGAGGGGTTCGGCAAAAACATTCAGTACTTC. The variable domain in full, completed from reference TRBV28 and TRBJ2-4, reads DVKVTQSSRYLVKRTGEKVFLECVQDMDHENMFWYRQDPGLGLRLIYFSYDVKMKEKGDIPEGYSVSREKKERFSLILESASTNQTSMYLCASSLEGFGKNIQYFGAGTRLSVL.

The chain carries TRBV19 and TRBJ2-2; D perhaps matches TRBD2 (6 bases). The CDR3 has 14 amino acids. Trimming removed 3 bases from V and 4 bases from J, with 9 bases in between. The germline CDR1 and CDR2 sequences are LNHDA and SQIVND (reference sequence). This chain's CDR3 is CASSISGGTGELFF. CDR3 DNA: TGTGCCAGTAGTATTTCCGGGGGCACCGGGGAGCTGTTTTTT. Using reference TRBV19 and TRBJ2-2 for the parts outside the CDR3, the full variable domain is DGGITQSPKYLFRKEGQNVTLSCEQNLNHDAMYWYRQDPGQGLRLIYYSQIVNDFQKGDIAEGYSVSREKKESFPLTVTSAQKNPTAFYLCASSISGGTGELFFGEGSRLTVL.

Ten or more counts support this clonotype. CDR3 sequence reads: CSVEDPWAGTSTEAFF. DNA of the CDR3: TGCAGCGTTGAAGATCCCTGGGCGGGTACGAGTACTGAAGCTTTCTTT. The chain uses TRBV29-1 and TRBJ1-1; D is unresolved. The CDR3 covers 16 residues. Germline CDR1 SQVTM, CDR2 ANQGSEA. With 0 bases removed from V and 5 bases from J, the gap between germline ends came to 19 bases.

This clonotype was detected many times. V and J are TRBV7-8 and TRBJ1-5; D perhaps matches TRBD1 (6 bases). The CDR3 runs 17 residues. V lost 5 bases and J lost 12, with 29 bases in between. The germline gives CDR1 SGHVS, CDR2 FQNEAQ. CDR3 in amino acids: CASSLITGTRVVGGQHF. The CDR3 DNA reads TGTGCCAGCAGCCTCATAACCGGGACAAGGGTGGTAGGAGGCCAGCATTTT. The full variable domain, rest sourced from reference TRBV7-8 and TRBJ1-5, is GAGVSQSPRYKVAKRGQDVALRCDPISGHVSLFWYQQALGQGPEFLTYFQNEAQLDKSGLPSDRFFAERPEGSVSTLKIQRTQQEDSAVYLCASSLITGTRVVGGQHFGDGTRLSIL.

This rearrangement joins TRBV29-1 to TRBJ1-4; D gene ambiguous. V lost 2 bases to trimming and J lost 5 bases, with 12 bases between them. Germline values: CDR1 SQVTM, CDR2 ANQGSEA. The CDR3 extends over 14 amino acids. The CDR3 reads CSVESGMANEKLFF. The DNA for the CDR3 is TGCAGCGTTGAATCCGGGATGGCAAATGAAAAACTGTTTTTT.

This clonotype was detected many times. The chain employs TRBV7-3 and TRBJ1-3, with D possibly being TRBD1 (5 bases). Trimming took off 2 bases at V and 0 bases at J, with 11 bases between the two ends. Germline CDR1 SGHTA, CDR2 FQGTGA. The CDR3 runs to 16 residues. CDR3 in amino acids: CASSLPRVLSGNTIYF. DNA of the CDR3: TGTGCCAGCAGCTTACCCAGGGTTCTCTCTGGAAACACCATATATTTT.

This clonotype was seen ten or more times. The CDR3 DNA reads TGCGCCAGCAGCTCCCGACTAGCGAGCTACGAGCAGTACTTC. It is translated as CASSSRLASYEQYF. This sequence joins TRBV5-1 and TRBJ2-7; 8 bases line up with TRBD2. This CDR3 spans 14 amino acids. CDR1 SGHRS and CDR2 YFSETQ come from the germline V gene. The ends lost 3 bases at V and 3 bases at J; junction bases unmatched: 5.

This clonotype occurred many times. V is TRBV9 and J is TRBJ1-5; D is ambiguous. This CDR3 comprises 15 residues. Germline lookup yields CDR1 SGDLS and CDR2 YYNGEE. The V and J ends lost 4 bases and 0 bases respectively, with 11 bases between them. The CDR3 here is CASSTADGSNQPQHF. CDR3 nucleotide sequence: TGTGCCAGCAGCACAGCGGACGGTAGCAATCAGCCCCAGCATTTT.

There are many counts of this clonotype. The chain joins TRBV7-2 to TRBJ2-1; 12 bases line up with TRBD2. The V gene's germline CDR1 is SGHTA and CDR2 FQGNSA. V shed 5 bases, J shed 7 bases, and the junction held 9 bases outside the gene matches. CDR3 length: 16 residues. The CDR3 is CASSPQLAGGGNEQFF. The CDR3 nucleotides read TGTGCCAGCAGCCCACAGCTAGCGGGGGGGGGGAATGAGCAGTTCTTC.

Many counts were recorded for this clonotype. The chain's CDR3 is CASSQGSSNQPQHF. The CDR3 nucleotides read TGTGCCAGCAGTCAGGGGTCCAGCAATCAGCCCCAGCATTTT. The V gene is TRBV28, the J gene TRBJ1-5, with D possibly being TRBD1 (6 bases). Germline CDR1 and CDR2: MDHEN and SYDVKM. CDR3 length equals 14 residues. The V end lost 5 bases, the J end lost 1 base, and 9 bases lay between the germline ends.

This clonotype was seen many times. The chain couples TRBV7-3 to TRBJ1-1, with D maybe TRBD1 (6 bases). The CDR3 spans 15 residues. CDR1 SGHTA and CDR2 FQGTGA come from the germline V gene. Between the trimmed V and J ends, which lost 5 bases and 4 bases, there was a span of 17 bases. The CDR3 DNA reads TGTGCCAGCAGCCCAAGGGGGAGGGGCGGCACTGAAGCTTTCTTT. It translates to CASSPRGRGGTEAFF.

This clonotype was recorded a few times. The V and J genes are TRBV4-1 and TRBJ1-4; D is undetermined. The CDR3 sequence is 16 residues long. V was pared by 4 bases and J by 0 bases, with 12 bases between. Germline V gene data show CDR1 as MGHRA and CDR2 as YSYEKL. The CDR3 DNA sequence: TGCGCCAGCAGCCTGAATAGTTGGGCAACTAATGAAAAACTGTTTTTT. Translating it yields CASSLNSWATNEKLFF.

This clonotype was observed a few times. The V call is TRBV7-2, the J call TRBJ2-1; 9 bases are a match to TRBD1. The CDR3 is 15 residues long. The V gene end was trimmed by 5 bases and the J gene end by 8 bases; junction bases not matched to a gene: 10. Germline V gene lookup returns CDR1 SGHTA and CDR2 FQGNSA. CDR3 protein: CASSPQPTGGDEQFF. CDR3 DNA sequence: TGTGCCAGCAGCCCACAACCGACAGGGGGAGATGAGCAGTTCTTC.

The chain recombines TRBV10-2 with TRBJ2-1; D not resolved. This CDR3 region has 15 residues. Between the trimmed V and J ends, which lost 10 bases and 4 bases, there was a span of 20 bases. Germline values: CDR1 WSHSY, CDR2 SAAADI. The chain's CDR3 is CATERTRSPYNEQFF. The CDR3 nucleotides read TGCGCCACCGAGCGTACAAGGTCCCCTTACAATGAGCAGTTCTTC.

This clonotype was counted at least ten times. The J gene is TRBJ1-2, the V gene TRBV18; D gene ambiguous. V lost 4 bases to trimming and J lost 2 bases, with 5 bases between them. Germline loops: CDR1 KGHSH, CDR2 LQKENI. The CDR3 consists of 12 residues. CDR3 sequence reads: CASSHGNYGYTF. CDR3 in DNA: TGTGCCAGCTCACACGGGAACTATGGCTACACCTTC.

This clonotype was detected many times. CDR3 protein: CASRTHLPPQFF. The DNA of the CDR3 is TGTGCCAGCCGAACCCACCTTCCGCCGCAGTTCTTC. The rearrangement uses TRBV11-2 and TRBJ2-1; D not resolved. V was trimmed by 8 bases and J by 12 bases, leaving 17 bases between them. CDR3 length equals 12 residues. Germline CDR1 is SGHAT and CDR2 is FQNNGV.

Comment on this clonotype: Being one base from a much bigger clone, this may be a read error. CDR3 sequence reads: CAIRYDRGRTEAFF. The CDR3 coding sequence is TGTGCCATCAGGTACGACAGGGGCCGAACTGAAGCTTTCTTT. The J gene is TRBJ1-1, the V gene TRBV5-5, with 8 bases that match TRBD1. V lost 9 bases, J lost 5 bases, and 12 bases stayed unmatched. Germline assignment: CDR1 SGHKS and CDR2 YYEKEE (reference sequence). The CDR3 totals 14 residues.

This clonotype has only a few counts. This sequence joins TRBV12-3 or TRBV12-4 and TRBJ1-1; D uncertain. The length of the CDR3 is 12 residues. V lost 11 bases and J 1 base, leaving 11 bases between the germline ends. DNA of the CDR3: TGTGCCCAGGTGCGCGGGAACACTGAAGCTTTCTTT. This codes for CAQVRGNTEAFF.

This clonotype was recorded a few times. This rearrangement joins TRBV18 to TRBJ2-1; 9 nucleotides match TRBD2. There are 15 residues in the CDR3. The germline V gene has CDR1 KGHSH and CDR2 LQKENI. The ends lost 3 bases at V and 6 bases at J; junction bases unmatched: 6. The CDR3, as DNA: TGTGCCAGCTCACCGGGACTAGCTTCCCTCAATGAGCAGTTCTTC. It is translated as CASSPGLASLNEQFF.

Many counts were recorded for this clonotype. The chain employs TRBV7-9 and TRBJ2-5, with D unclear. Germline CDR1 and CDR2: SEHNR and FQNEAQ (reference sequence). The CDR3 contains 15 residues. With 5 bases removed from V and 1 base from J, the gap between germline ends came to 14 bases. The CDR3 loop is CASSPRRSIQETQYF. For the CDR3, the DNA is TGTGCCAGCAGCCCCCGGCGGAGCATCCAAGAGACCCAGTACTTC.

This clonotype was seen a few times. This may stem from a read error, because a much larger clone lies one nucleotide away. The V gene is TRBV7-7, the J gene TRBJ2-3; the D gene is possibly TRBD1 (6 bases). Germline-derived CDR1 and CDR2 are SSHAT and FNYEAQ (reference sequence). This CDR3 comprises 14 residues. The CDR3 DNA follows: TGTGCTAGCAGCCAAGCAGGGGTGGGGGATACGCAGTATTTT. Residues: CASSQAGVGDTQYF. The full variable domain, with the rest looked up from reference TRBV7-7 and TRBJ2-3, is GAGVSQSPRYKVTKRGQDVTLRCDPISSHATLYWYQQALGQGPEFLTYFNYEAQPDKSGLPSDRFSAERPEGSISTLTIQRTEQRDSAMYRCASSQAGVGDTQYFGPGTRLTVL.